The 32 T cell receptor beta chains below all came from one sample that was sequenced in a study of T cell repertoires in cytomegalovirus infection. Their antigens remain unidentified. TCRdb re-analysed the reads in MiXCR, keeping a single row per CDR3 protein. This table has 750,000 to 950,000 distinct CDR3 sequences, 25% to 35% appearing once. Specimen: cultured CD8+ T cells from PBMCs, collected from culture after CMV antigen stimulation. Receptors originate from a human donor in good health (CMV status not recorded). Some clones in this sample may be carry-over from other donors' samples.

This CDR3 reads CASGDRGYEQYV. The CDR3 nucleotides read TGTGCCAGCGGGGACAGGGGTTACGAGCAGTACGTC. This sequence joins TRBV6-8 and TRBJ2-7; 10 positions match TRBD1. The CDR3 is 12 amino acids. V shed 8 bases and J 4 bases; nucleotides not matched to a gene: 2. Germline CDR1 reads MNHGY; CDR2 reads SAAAGT.

The rearrangement uses TRBV20-1 and TRBJ1-4, with D hard to call. Germline lookup yields CDR1 DFQATT and CDR2 SNEGSKA (reference sequence). The CDR3 contains 16 residues. V lost 3 bases, J lost 0 bases, and 14 bases lay in between. Written as DNA, the CDR3 is TGCAGTGCTAGGAGTTCAAGGGCATCAACTAATGAAAAACTGTTTTTT. This codes for CSARSSRASTNEKLFF.

The chain joins TRBV3-1 to TRBJ1-2; a possible D gene is TRBD1 (5 bases). V was clipped by 2 bases and J by 3 bases, with 10 bases between them. The CDR3 consists of 14 residues. Germline CDR1 is LGHDT and CDR2 is YNNKEL (reference sequence). This CDR3 is CASSQLDSYYGYTF. DNA of the CDR3: TGTGCCAGCAGCCAACTCGACAGTTACTATGGCTACACCTTC.

The sample holds a few counts of this clonotype. J is TRBJ2-3 and V is TRBV7-9; perhaps TRBD2 as D (5 bases). Germline V CDR1 and CDR2: SEHNR, FQNEAQ (reference sequence). This CDR3 is built from 16 residues. Trimming stripped 5 bases from V and 2 bases from J, with 17 bases between. CDR3 protein: CASSPQALATTDTQYF. CDR3 DNA sequence: TGTGCCAGCAGCCCCCAAGCGCTAGCTACCACAGATACGCAGTATTTT.

V and J are TRBV25-1 and TRBJ1-2, with D unresolved. The length of the CDR3 is 15 residues. V shed 3 bases and J shed 6 bases, with 17 bases lying between them. Germline V lookup: CDR1 MGHDK, CDR2 SYGVNS. CDR3 in amino acids: CASSDGQRPGNGYTF. The CDR3 nucleotides are TGTGCCAGCAGTGATGGGCAGAGACCTGGGAATGGCTACACCTTC.

This clonotype appeared a few times. CDR3 nucleotides: TGTGCCAGCAGTTTATGGGGTATACGCGATGAGCAGTTCTTC. Translating gives CASSLWGIRDEQFF. V is TRBV27 and J is TRBJ2-1; D gene uncertain. V was clipped by 1 base and J by 8 bases, with 12 bases between them. This CDR3 has 14 residues. Per the germline V gene, CDR1 is MNHEY and CDR2 is SMNVEV (reference sequence).

The chain couples TRBV5-6 to TRBJ1-2, with D maybe TRBD1 (5 bases). In germline, CDR1 is SGHDT, CDR2 YYEEEE. Trimming cost V 4 bases and J 2 bases, with 18 bases left between them. The CDR3 is 16 amino acids. The chain's CDR3 is CASSAERDGLNYGYTF. The CDR3 bases are TGTGCCAGCAGCGCCGAGCGGGACGGACTAAACTATGGCTACACCTTC.

This clonotype occurred once. V gene TRBV28 combines with J gene TRBJ1-4; D unresolved. CDR1 MDHEN and CDR2 SYDVKM come from the germline V gene. Trimming removed 3 bases from V and 8 bases from J, with 7 bases in between. This CDR3 region has 12 residues. The CDR3 DNA is TGTGCCAGCAGTTTGCCTCAGGAAAAACTGTTTTTT. Protein product: CASSLPQEKLFF. Drawing the rest from reference TRBV28 and TRBJ1-4, the complete variable domain is DVKVTQSSRYLVKRTGEKVFLECVQDMDHENMFWYRQDPGLGLRLIYFSYDVKMKEKGDIPEGYSVSREKKERFSLILESASTNQTSMYLCASSLPQEKLFFGSGTQLSVL.

The chain is built from TRBV7-8 and TRBJ2-7; 12 bases align to TRBD2. V gave up 5 bases and J gave up 3 bases; unmatched junction bases: 8. From germline, CDR1 is SGHVS and CDR2 FQNEAQ. This CDR3 spans 16 amino acids. This CDR3 reads CASSTLAGGPNYEQYF. CDR3 nucleotides: TGTGCCAGCAGCACACTAGCGGGGGGCCCGAACTACGAGCAGTACTTC.

This sequence joins TRBV27 and TRBJ2-1; tentative D call: TRBD1 (6 bases). V lost 6 bases and J 12 bases, leaving 15 bases between the germline ends. Germline CDR1 is MNHEY and CDR2 is SMNVEV (reference sequence). The CDR3 is made up of 12 amino acids. This chain's CDR3 is CASSHQGYGQFF. The CDR3, as DNA: TGTGCCAGCAGCCACCAGGGGTATGGGCAGTTCTTC.

This clonotype has only a few counts. The chain carries TRBV4-3 and TRBJ1-2, with TRBD1 matching 9 bases. The CDR3 is 15 amino acids. The J segment lost 4 bases and the V segment lost 4 bases, leaving 7 bases of the junction unmatched. CDR1 and CDR2 (germline): LGHNA, YSLEER. CDR3 sequence (DNA): TGCGCCAGCAGCCCGAAACAGGGGGCCGGCTATGGCTACACCTTC. It encodes CASSPKQGAGYGYTF.

V usage is TRBV7-3 and J usage is TRBJ2-1, with D possibly being TRBD2 (5 bases). Trimming left V 5 bases short and J 3 bases short, with 17 bases between. This CDR3 has 16 residues. The germline V gene encodes CDR1 SGHTA and CDR2 FQGTGA. CDR3 sequence (DNA): TGTGCCAGCAGCGGAGCGGACTTAGCTTACTACAATGAGCAGTTCTTC. It translates to CASSGADLAYYNEQFF.

In its sample, this clonotype was seen many times. This chain uses TRBV6-1 with TRBJ1-3, with no clear D. V was shortened by 3 bases and J by 0 bases, with 9 bases between the two germline ends. The CDR3 is 15 amino acids. CDR1 MNHNS and CDR2 SASEGT come from the germline V gene. CDR3: CASSDLLYSGNTIYF. DNA for the CDR3: TGTGCCAGCAGTGATCTTCTTTACTCTGGAAACACCATATATTTT.

The chain has TRBV12-3 or TRBV12-4 and TRBJ2-1, with D tentatively TRBD1 (6 bases). The CDR3 length is 16 residues. Deletions cut 5 bases from V and 4 bases from J, with 18 bases between. CDR3 coding DNA: TGTGCCAGCAGTCGGGCCGGACAGCCGGGTTACAATGAGCAGTTCTTC. As protein: CASSRAGQPGYNEQFF.

The rearrangement links TRBV5-5 to TRBJ2-2; D is ambiguous. Germline V gene data show CDR1 as SGHKS and CDR2 as YYEKEE (reference sequence). Trimming took 2 bases from V and 0 from J, leaving 8 bases between them. CDR3 length: 15 amino acids. As DNA, the CDR3 is TGTGCCAGCAGCTTTGGGATCGCGAACACCGGGGAGCTGTTTTTT. This encodes CASSFGIANTGELFF.

V usage is TRBV6-5 and J usage is TRBJ1-2, with 7 bases aligning to TRBD1. CDR3 length: 15 residues. The J segment lost 3 bases and the V segment lost 5 bases, leaving 9 bases of the junction unmatched. Germline CDR1 MNHEY, CDR2 SVGAGI. This CDR3 is CASSLIQGVDYGYTF. In DNA form, the CDR3 reads TGTGCCAGCAGTCTCATCCAGGGGGTTGACTATGGCTACACCTTC.

The chain is built from TRBV6-5 and TRBJ1-1; D unresolved. This CDR3 spans 16 amino acids. Trimming took off 4 bases at V and 0 bases at J, with 15 bases between the two ends. CDR1 is MNHEY, CDR2 SVGAGI, per germline. The CDR3 reads CASSLGSPGLNTEAFF. As DNA, the CDR3 is TGTGCCAGCAGTTTAGGGTCGCCGGGATTGAACACTGAAGCTTTCTTT.

This clonotype turned up a few times. This chain connects TRBV15 to TRBJ2-7, with D unresolved. V lost 1 base and J 5 bases, leaving 12 bases between the germline ends. Germline V CDR1 and CDR2: LNHNV, YYDKDF (reference sequence). CDR3 length: 14 amino acids. The CDR3 DNA is TGTGCCACCAGCAGAGGGAATTTGGACCACGAGCAGTACTTC. Its translation is CATSRGNLDHEQYF.

This clonotype was seen only a few times. The V call is TRBV7-9, the J call TRBJ2-7; D is undetermined. V dropped 1 base and J dropped 6 bases, with 13 bases sitting between them. CDR3 length: 14 amino acids. Germline lookup yields CDR1 SEHNR and CDR2 FQNEAQ (reference sequence). The CDR3 sequence is CASSLVGNPGEQYF. The CDR3 DNA follows: TGTGCCAGCAGCTTAGTAGGAAACCCCGGCGAGCAGTACTTC.

The chain recombines TRBV2 with TRBJ2-2; D is perhaps TRBD1 (6 bases). CDR3 size: 17 residues. V was trimmed by 2 bases and J by 0 bases, leaving 13 bases between them. Germline V CDR1 and CDR2: SNHLY, FYNNEI. CDR3 coding DNA: TGTGCCAGCAGTGAATTATCACAGGGAGCGAACACCGGGGAGCTGTTTTTT. It encodes CASSELSQGANTGELFF.

This clonotype was detected only a few times. The rearrangement joins TRBV27 to TRBJ2-7; D gene uncertain. Germline V gene sequence: CDR1 MNHEY, CDR2 SMNVEV (reference sequence). Trimming cost V 2 bases and J 2 bases, with 16 bases left between them. The CDR3 has 16 amino acids. In DNA form, the CDR3 reads TGTGCCAGCAGTTTAGGCCGGGCCACTGCCCCCTACGAGCAGTACGTC. This encodes CASSLGRATAPYEQYV.

This clonotype was seen only a few times. J is TRBJ1-2 and V is TRBV20-1, with D perhaps TRBD1 (5 bases). Germline V gene lookup returns CDR1 DFQATT and CDR2 SNEGSKA (reference sequence). With 0 bases removed from V and 4 bases from J, the gap between germline ends came to 21 bases. The length of the CDR3 is 17 residues. The CDR3 region is CSARDLDTIEPSYGYTF. DNA for the CDR3: TGCAGTGCTAGAGATCTGGACACTATAGAGCCAAGCTATGGCTACACCTTC.

This clonotype was detected once. This rearrangement joins TRBV25-1 to TRBJ1-2; D ambiguous. V lost 2 bases and J 11 bases, leaving 9 bases between the germline ends. The germline V gene encodes CDR1 MGHDK and CDR2 SYGVNS. The CDR3 consists of 11 residues. The CDR3 region is CASSEGRQYTF. The DNA for the CDR3 is TGTGCCAGCAGTGAAGGGCGTCAGTACACCTTC.

V and J are TRBV24-1 and TRBJ2-3, with D tentatively TRBD2 (5 bases). CDR3 size: 16 residues. V shed 3 bases and J shed 5 bases, with 17 bases lying between them. Looked up from germline, CDR1 is KGHDR and CDR2 is SFDVKD. CDR3 nucleotides: TGTGCCACCAGTGATGGGCCAGGAGGTGAAGGAGATACGCAGTATTTT. Protein: CATSDGPGGEGDTQYF.

The V gene is TRBV9, the J gene TRBJ2-3; a weak D match, TRBD1 (6 bases). This CDR3 is built from 15 residues. Germline V gene data show CDR1 as SGDLS and CDR2 as YYNGEE. V lost 5 bases and J 0 bases, leaving 13 bases between the germline ends. CDR3 loop: CASSVGARSTDTQYF. Written as DNA, the CDR3 is TGTGCCAGCAGTGTGGGGGCCAGAAGCACAGATACGCAGTATTTT.

A few counts support this clonotype. This sequence joins TRBV7-6 and TRBJ2-7; D gene uncertain. The CDR3 has 13 residues. Trimming took 0 bases from V and 7 from J, leaving 10 bases between them. Germline CDR1 is SGHVS and CDR2 is FNYEAQ. CDR3 nucleotide sequence: TGTGCCAGCAGCTTAGCGCTAAGTGGGGAGCAGTACTTC. This sequence encodes CASSLALSGEQYF.

This clonotype was observed at least ten times. The rearrangement links TRBV7-2 to TRBJ2-5; 8 bases match TRBD1. V dropped 4 bases and J dropped 2; count of bases not matched to a gene: 6. CDR3 length equals 15 residues. Germline assignment: CDR1 SGHTA and CDR2 FQGNSA. The CDR3 region is CASSSTGGPQETQYF. CDR3 DNA sequence: TGTGCCAGCAGCTCCACAGGGGGACCTCAAGAGACCCAGTACTTC.

This clonotype was picked up a small number of times. V gene TRBV5-6 combines with J gene TRBJ2-1; 10 bases map to TRBD1. Per the germline V gene, CDR1 is SGHDT and CDR2 is YYEEEE. With V trimmed by 0 bases and J by 2 bases, 5 bases remained unmatched. The CDR3 spans 17 residues. CDR3 DNA sequence: TGTGCCAGCAGCTTGGGGGGGGACAGGGGACCCTACAATGAGCAGTTCTTC. This sequence encodes CASSLGGDRGPYNEQFF.

The rearrangement uses TRBV4-1 and TRBJ1-6; D gene unclear. CDR1 and CDR2 from the germline V gene are MGHRA and YSYEKL. The CDR3 length is 15 residues. V was trimmed by 1 base and J by 10 bases, leaving 14 bases between them. The DNA for the CDR3 is TGCGCCAGCAGCCAAGGGAGTGGGTATGGCTCACCCCTCCACTTT. Translated, it gives CASSQGSGYGSPLHF.

This clonotype was recorded many times. The chain employs TRBV20-1 and TRBJ1-6, with D perhaps matching TRBD1 (5 bases). This CDR3 is built from 13 residues. V dropped 0 bases and J dropped 9 bases, with 9 bases sitting between them. Germline values: CDR1 DFQATT, CDR2 SNEGSKA (reference sequence). The CDR3 DNA sequence: TGCAGTGCTAGAGATGGTGGGGGTTCACCCCTCCACTTT. This codes for CSARDGGGSPLHF.

This clonotype came up a few times. The chain employs TRBV6-2 or TRBV6-3 and TRBJ1-1; 7 positions agree with TRBD1. V lost 2 bases to trimming and J lost 4 bases; unmatched junction nucleotides: 7. CDR3 length equals 15 residues. Germline V gene lookup returns CDR1 MNHEY and CDR2 SVGEGT. The CDR3 loop is CASSYVATGTTEAFF. CDR3 nucleotide sequence: TGTGCCAGCAGTTACGTCGCGACAGGGACCACTGAAGCTTTCTTT.

The chain is built from TRBV5-1 and TRBJ1-2, with TRBD1 matching 10 bases. Germline V gives CDR1 SGHRS, CDR2 YFSETQ. The CDR3 runs 16 residues. V lost 2 bases and J lost 5; bases outside the gene matches: 9. The CDR3 reads CASSLKTGGDNYGYTF. The CDR3 coding sequence is TGCGCCAGCAGCTTAAAGACAGGGGGCGATAATTATGGCTACACCTTC.